This TCR beta chain stems from a study of cytomegalovirus exposure and HLA in healthy donors (dated by TCRdb to the late 2010s). Notes on the research overall: An earlier analysis of approximately 590 of the donors reported about 290 Gb of sequence data and some 120 million unique TCR beta sequences from about 200 million T cells. In the later analysis, no new phenotypic data were used to find candidate immune exposures; instead, reliance was placed on TCR beta sequences and their occurrence across donors. About 300 gigabases of sequencing data and around 88 million unique TCR sequences made up an early release that covered over 550 HLA-typed donors. The study profiled the T cell repertoires of 500 to 800 subjects by immunosequencing and related them to cytomegalovirus serostatus. An earlier analysis of around 580 of the donors used high-throughput TCR beta sequencing to judge whether each TCR beta V gene segment behaved as functional or pseudogenic. Class I and class II HLA loci were covered by the typing at four-digit resolution. A later genetic analysis used genome-wide SNP genotypes for 398 of the 666 donors, treating that subset as a discovery cohort. Every repertoire in the discovery cohort had been generated on one and the same sequencing platform. The number of donors typed differed by locus, with 629-630 for A, B, C, DRB1 and DQB1, over 500 for DQA1, 600 to 610 for DPA1, and 472 for DPB1. On average, about 240,000 unique TCR beta nucleotide sequences were sequenced per donor among 398 genotyped donors of the cohort, with approximately 18% of those sequences being non-productive. Alongside the repertoire data, information on donor age, sex, ethnicity and CMV serostatus was compiled. In a later analysis, previously published TCR beta repertoires from some 640 donors were re-analyzed and high-resolution HLA genotyping was added so that TCR occurrence patterns could be studied. The study was designed to test whether signatures of past pathogen exposure could be identified by cataloging public T cell receptors. Among the approximately 430 genotyped donors, around 81% belonged to the genetic ancestry cluster associated with self-reported Caucasian donors. A separate validation cohort of 90 to 150 different subjects was used in addition to the approximately 640-subject first cohort. To predict cytomegalovirus infection status, the study combined high-throughput TCR immunosequencing, statistical association of individual TCRs with disease status, and machine learning. Four or five DR-DQ haplotypes were handled as single units for association and clustering, since linkage in the cohort was strong. Results the study describes overall, beyond this receptor: Presence/absence analyses assumed roughly uniform sequencing depth across donors, an assumption that may not hold. An earlier analysis of roughly 570 of the donors showed that most TCR beta V segments appeared in productive rearrangements either about 87% or about 30% of the time, which broadly matched IMGT annotations. Assigning TCR associations to individual alleles was difficult when HLA alleles, especially DR and DQ, strongly co-occurred. Because HLA typing was missing for some donors at each locus, association tests included only the typed subset. Linkage disequilibrium might explain the correlated functional status among segregating V segments, but an unknown experimental factor could not be excluded. A further reported finding was that TCR beta sequences accurately predicted the HLA-A and HLA-B alleles for most subjects in the first cohort. A later analysis found that TCR association rates varied across HLA loci, with DRB1 alleles showing the most associated TCRs and HLA-C alleles the fewest. A later analysis found that HLA-associated TCR beta chains were more clonally expanded and had lower generation probabilities than equally common non-associated chains. According to a later genetic analysis, donors in an Asian-associated ancestry cluster had fewer N-insertions in productive TCRs than the roughly 670-donor mean. Across donors, most TCR sequences were observed very rarely, whereas some public TCRs were present in many individuals. Several of the top co-occurrence clusters appeared to be linked to parvovirus B19, influenza, CMV and Epstein-Barr virus, according to a later analysis. Cytomegalovirus status was reported to be diagnosed by the classifier with high specificity and sensitivity in both the original and validation cohorts. A later genetic analysis associated a missense DCLRE1C variant with V-gene and J-gene trimming of TCR beta chains, and an independent cohort replicated the association. For the cohort, immune exposure information was limited to CMV serostatus. A later analysis found that most CMV-associated TCR beta chains appeared HLA-restricted, with HLA associations seemingly driven largely by CMV exposure. In vitro tests confirmed that a few of the cytomegalovirus-associated TCR beta chains recognize cytomegalovirus antigens. Only TCR beta chains were sequenced in this cohort, and the absence of alpha or paired-chain data limited detectable features. The study listed approximately 150 TCR beta chains as associated with cytomegalovirus. A cluster of highly shared sequence variants was judged likely to be a technical artifact of the sequencing pipeline. In a later analysis, over 15,000 TCR beta sequences were associated with specific HLA alleles at a false discovery rate of 0.05. Because counts were too low, about 18 rarely observed V segments, including chromosome 9 orphons, were excluded from the earlier analysis of about 500 of the donors. The authors suggested that the approach could potentially be extended to other disease states and immunological phenotypes. Because the 87-base-pair reads could not distinguish some IMGT-functional V segments, including TRBV6-2 and TRBV6-3, those segments were excluded.

The library was made by the immunoSEQ multiplex PCR assay. A mixture of 60 forward primers for TCR Vbeta segments and 13 reverse primers for TCR Jbeta segments was used in the multiplex PCR. A multiplex PCR assay on genomic DNA amplified the CDR3 region of rearranged TCR beta genes. On the Illumina HiSeq System, the amplified TCR beta libraries were sequenced as 87-base-pair reads. For the original study's pipeline: In a later analysis, tens of millions of unique TCR beta chains were counted across the roughly 670 repertoires, and around 10 million of these chains were shared by at least two donors. To remove PCR and sequencing errors, raw reads were error-corrected and collapsed into unique sequences using a nearest-neighbor algorithm that merged closely related sequences. Alignment of CDR3 sequences to IMGT reference sequences was used to assign V, D and J gene segments. For a sequence to be retained, a match of at least six nucleotides to both a V gene segment and a J gene segment was required. Rearrangements were classified as productive when the CDR3 lacked stop codons and remained in frame with V and J, and all other rearrangements were classified as non-productive. Following IMGT convention, CDR3 was defined as the stretch from the second conserved V-encoded cysteine up to the conserved J-encoded phenylalanine. The earlier analysis of 450 to 750 of the donors excluded any sequence lacking an unambiguous match to a single V gene segment. In an earlier analysis of 587 of the donors, a V segment was called functional when productive rearrangements were above 56.7%, and segregating when the standard deviation between donors exceeded 5%. To diagnose cytomegalovirus status from the catalog of TCR beta chain sequences, a statistical classification framework was built. In a later analysis, TCR nucleotide sequences were compared against IMGT/GENE-DB human TR gene sequences so that V and J genes could be assigned. In a later analysis, CDR3 sequences and most-parsimonious VDJ recombination scenarios were assigned using the TCRdist pipeline. In a later analysis, every TCR beta chain was defined by the combination of its CDR3 amino acid sequence and its V-gene family, and reads without a unique V-gene family were dropped. As a way to deal with suspected cross-contamination and a sequencing artifact, a later analysis dropped 500 to 700 nucleotide sequences that were highly shared and had low generation probability. A later analysis calculated a clonal expansion index for each public chain from normalized within-repertoire ranks of inferred template counts. In a later analysis, generation probabilities were computed using a VDJ recombination model fitted to out-of-frame rearrangements, and the results were checked against IGoR. In a later analysis, TCR-TCR, TCR-HLA and TCR-CMV co-occurrence was scored with hypergeometric tests, and a repertoire-size bias correction was applied to TCR pairs. False discovery rates were estimated in a later analysis by permuting HLA or CMV assignments 20 times. In a later analysis, co-occurring TCRs were grouped using DBSCAN, with TCRdist sequence similarity added in when clustering inside HLA-allele-positive subsets. Repertoires with fewer than 30,000 or more than 120,000 public chains, plus five repertoires with anomalous nucleotide sharing, were excluded from co-occurrence clustering. Drawn from immuneACCESS, this table holds only the in-frame rearrangements with V and J called that TCRdb kept. Clones are partly lost; checked studies trace under half to an unresolved V gene and leave the rest unexplained. V, J and clone size are those of that table, while D and trimming were read from the DNA. The sample data list 90,000 to 110,000 clones, and roughly 73% of these were observed just once. Of the sample, about 8.3% falls within the top ten clones.

A word on this clone: It lacks a known antigen. No much larger clonotype is one base removed from it; base qualities were not supplied.

The cohort consisted of 650 to 700 healthy bone marrow donors. Cohort members were all nominally healthy when sampled, although unrecorded immune exposures were likely present. The donor tested CMV seropositive, placing the donor among the approximately 290 seropositive members of the cohort. A peripheral blood sample was provided by each donor, and peripheral blood mononuclear cells were used for TCR beta sequencing. The Qiagen DNeasy Blood Extraction Kit was used to extract genomic DNA from the blood cell samples. Including cysteine and phenylalanine, the CDR3 has 16 amino acids. Only the CDR3 region is kept as DNA, spanning 48 bases read in frame from base 1. For CDR1 and CDR2, the germline V gene lists SGHTS and YDEGEE. V is reduced by 1 base and J by 2 bases, leaving a spacing of 15 bases between them.

The chain employs TRBV5-8 and TRBJ1-1, and the D gene may be TRBD1, 5 bases matching. Sequenced material: PBMCs. This TCR came from a middle-aged woman in good health and CMV-seropositive. The bases read TGTGCCAGCAGCTTGATGGGGGACTGGGCCAACACTGAAGCTTTCTTT. Translated, this is CASSLMGDWANTEAFF.